The clone carrying this TCR beta chain was observed a handful of times. The CDR3 runs to 17 residues. V gave up 3 bases and J gave up 0 bases; unmatched junction bases: 5. The V gene's germline CDR1 is ENHRY and CDR2 SYGVKD. These data are taken from a study of cytomegalovirus exposure and HLA in healthy donors. Researchers ran the PCR with 60 Vbeta and 13 Jbeta primers. Sequencing used immunoSEQ multiplex PCR; TCRdb keeps in-frame clones, though not all of them. There are 140,000 to 150,000 clones in the sample; more than 7.5% occur only once, and 1.5% to 2% lies in the top ten. Sequencing used PBMCs. This sequence originates from a man aged 50 or older in good health and CMV-seronegative. This chain links TRBV10-3 with TRBJ2-1, with TRBD2 matching 10 bases. The CDR3 region is CAISDPLAGGSYNEQFF. The CDR3 bases are TGTGCCATCAGTGATCCTTTAGCGGGAGGCTCCTACAATGAGCAGTTCTTC.